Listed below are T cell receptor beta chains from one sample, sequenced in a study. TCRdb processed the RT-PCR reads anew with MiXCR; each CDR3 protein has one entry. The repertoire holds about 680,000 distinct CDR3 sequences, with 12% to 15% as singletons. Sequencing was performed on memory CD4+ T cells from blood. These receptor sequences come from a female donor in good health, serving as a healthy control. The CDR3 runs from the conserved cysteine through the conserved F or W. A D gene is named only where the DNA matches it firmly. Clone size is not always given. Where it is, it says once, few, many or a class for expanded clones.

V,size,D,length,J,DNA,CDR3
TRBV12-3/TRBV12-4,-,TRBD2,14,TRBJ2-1,TGTGCCAGCAGTTTCACGGGGGGATACAATGAGCAGTTCTTC,CASSFTGGYNEQFF
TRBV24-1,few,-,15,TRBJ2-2,TGTGCCACCAGTGATTCACAGAAATACACCGGGGAGCTGTTTTTT,CATSDSQKYTGELFF
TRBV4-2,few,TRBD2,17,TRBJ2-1,TGTGCCAGCAGCCAAGATTTGACTAGCGGAACCTACAATGAGCAGTTCTTC,CASSQDLTSGTYNEQFF
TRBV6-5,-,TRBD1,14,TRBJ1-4,TGTGCCAGCAGTTCCCCGGGACAGGCTGGAAAACTGTTTTTT,CASSSPGQAGKLFF
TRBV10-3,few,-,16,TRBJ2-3,TGTGCCATCAGTGAGAGGGGGACCGTGATTTCAGATACGCAGTATTTT,CAISERGTVISDTQYF
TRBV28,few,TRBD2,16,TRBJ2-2,TGTGCCAGCAGTTTGGAGGCGGGAGGGAGGACCGGGGAGCTGTTTTTT,CASSLEAGGRTGELFF
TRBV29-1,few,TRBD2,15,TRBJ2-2,TGCAGCGGGACCGGGACTAGCGGGATTACCGGGGAGCTGTTTTTT,CSGTGTSGITGELFF
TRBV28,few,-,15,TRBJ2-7,TGTGCCAGGTTAACCCACAGGGCCTACCGCTACGAGCAGTACTTC,CARLTHRAYRYEQYF
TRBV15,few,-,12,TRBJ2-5,TGTGCCACCAGCAGAGGGGGGGAGACCCAGTACTTC,CATSRGGETQYF
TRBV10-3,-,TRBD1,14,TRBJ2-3,TGTGCCATCAGTAGGGACAGATCCACAGATACGCAGTATTTT,CAISRDRSTDTQYF
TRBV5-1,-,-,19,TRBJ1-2,TGCGCCAGCAGCCCGAAGGCAGCCCCCGCTGTCGCCCGTAACTATGGCTACACCTTC,CASSPKAAPAVARNYGYTF
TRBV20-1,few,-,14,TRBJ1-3,TGCAGTGCAGACAGTGGGGGGACTGGAAACACCATATATTTT,CSADSGGTGNTIYF